These 18 T cell receptor beta chains were all obtained from the same sample, sequenced in a study of T cell responses to AZD1222 COVID-19 vaccine. Repertoires were generated with immunoSEQ multiplex PCR, while TCRdb's copy carries only in-frame clones and drops some. There are approximately 170,000 clones in the sample; over 75% occur only once, and about 6.9% lies in the top ten. The sequencing used peripheral blood, collected on day 0 of AZD1222 vaccination. Receptors were obtained from an adult in good health.

The chain is built from TRBV19 and TRBJ2-7; D possibly corresponds to TRBD2 (7 bases). CDR3 length: 18 residues. Per germline, CDR1 LNHDA and CDR2 SQIVND (reference sequence). V shed 7 bases and J shed 3 bases, with 28 bases lying between them. DNA of the CDR3: TGTGCCAGTATGATTGGGGATCGGGGGGCTGTCGTATTCTACGAGCAGTACTTC. The encoded protein is CASMIGDRGAVVFYEQYF.

The CDR3 is CASSQDTGTNYGYTF. CDR3 coding DNA: TGCGCCAGCAGCCAAGATACGGGAACTAACTATGGCTACACCTTC. This sequence joins TRBV4-1 and TRBJ1-2; D gene ambiguous. The CDR3 totals 15 residues. V was clipped by 0 bases and J by 0 bases, with 8 bases between them. Per the germline V gene, CDR1 is MGHRA and CDR2 is YSYEKL.

The chain has TRBV6-1 and TRBJ2-3; TRBD2 matches at 9 bases. With 1 base clipped from V and 4 bases from J, the junction kept 0 bases outside the gene matches. Germline lookup yields CDR1 MNHNS and CDR2 SASEGT. This CDR3 has 14 amino acids. The CDR3 DNA reads as TGTGCCAGCAGTGAAGGACTAGCGGCAGATACGCAGTATTTT. Amino acids: CASSEGLAADTQYF.

V gene TRBV19 combines with J gene TRBJ2-2; tentatively, D is TRBD1 or TRBD2 (5 bases each). The V end was cut by 5 bases, the J end by 4 bases, with 11 bases between. CDR1 is LNHDA, CDR2 SQIVND, per germline (reference sequence). The CDR3 totals 14 residues. The CDR3 loop is CASSAKGTTGELFF. CDR3 bases: TGTGCCAGTAGTGCGAAGGGGACCACCGGGGAGCTGTTTTTT.

The chain employs TRBV6-1 and TRBJ1-2; D call uncertain. The germline CDR1 and CDR2 sequences are MNHNS and SASEGT. The V end lost 1 base, the J end lost 13 bases, and 22 bases lay between the germline ends. The CDR3 runs 15 residues. The CDR3 DNA follows: TGTGCCAGCAGTGAAGAGCAGAGAGCTGAAGTGAAAGCCACCTTC. Amino acids: CASSEEQRAEVKATF.

This clone has only one observation. The V gene is TRBV15, the J gene TRBJ1-5; no clear D gene. V was shortened by 5 bases and J by 2 bases, with 10 bases between the two germline ends. This CDR3 is built from 14 residues. CDR1 is LNHNV and CDR2 is YYDKDF in the germline V gene (reference sequence). The CDR3 is CATSYQRGNQPQHF. The CDR3 nucleotides read TGTGCCACCAGCTACCAGAGGGGCAATCAGCCCCAGCATTTT.

This chain uses TRBV7-9 with TRBJ1-1; TRBD1 matches 7 bases. Germline CDR1 is SEHNR and CDR2 is FQNEAQ (reference sequence). V was pared by 4 bases and J by 1 base, with 9 bases of the junction left unmatched. This CDR3 has 16 amino acids. As DNA, the CDR3 is TGTGCCAGCAGCTCCCCATCGGGACAGAAGAACACTGAAGCTTTCTTT. Amino acids: CASSSPSGQKNTEAFF.

This chain uses TRBV30 with TRBJ1-1; D perhaps matches TRBD1 (6 bases). Germline-derived CDR1 and CDR2 are GTSNPN and SVGIG (reference sequence). CDR3 size: 13 residues. V lost 0 bases and J 4 bases, leaving 9 bases between the germline ends. In nucleotides, the CDR3 is TGTGCCTGGAGTGTCGGGGGGCTCACTGAAGCTTTCTTT. This encodes CAWSVGGLTEAFF.

The CDR3 loop is CASSDQFRQVYEQYF. CDR3 nucleotides: TGTGCCAGCAGTGATCAATTTAGACAGGTCTACGAGCAGTACTTC. V is TRBV25-1 and J is TRBJ2-7; tentatively, D is TRBD1 (6 bases). CDR1 is MGHDK and CDR2 is SYGVNS in the germline V gene. V was pared by 3 bases and J by 3 bases, with 15 bases between. The CDR3 has 15 amino acids.

This sequence joins TRBV5-1 and TRBJ2-1; maybe TRBD2 (5 bases). Germline lookup yields CDR1 SGHRS and CDR2 YFSETQ. V was pared by 4 bases and J by 3 bases, with 8 bases between. The CDR3 runs 13 residues. Here the CDR3 reads CASSDGIYNEQFF. The CDR3 DNA sequence: TGCGCCAGCAGCGACGGGATCTACAATGAGCAGTTCTTC.

This sequence joins TRBV6-2 or TRBV6-3 and TRBJ2-7; a possible D gene is TRBD1 (5 bases). Germline CDR1 and CDR2: MNHEY and SVGEGT. The CDR3 runs 13 residues. The V and J ends lost 2 bases and 3 bases respectively, with 8 bases between them. The CDR3 DNA is TGTGCCAGCAGTTACACAGGTATCTACGAGCAGTACTTC. Translated, it gives CASSYTGIYEQYF.

The gene calls are TRBV6-2 or TRBV6-3 and TRBJ1-2; 7 bases are a match to TRBD1. This CDR3 is 17 amino acids long. The trim removed 0 bases at V and 0 bases at J, leaving 7 bases unmatched. Germline V gives CDR1 MNHEY, CDR2 SVGEGT. CDR3 in DNA: TGTGCCAGCAGTTACTCGAGCGGGGACAGCACTAACTATGGCTACACCTTC. This codes for CASSYSSGDSTNYGYTF.

The chain is built from TRBV6-5 and TRBJ1-3; no clear D. Deletions cut 7 bases from V and 3 bases from J, with 10 bases between. The CDR3 sequence is 13 residues long. CDR1 is MNHEY, CDR2 SVGAGI, per germline. The CDR3 region is CASTATLGNTIYF. CDR3 in DNA: TGTGCCAGCACCGCAACCCTTGGAAACACCATATATTTT.

The genes are TRBV5-4 and TRBJ1-5; 8 positions agree with TRBD1. The germline V gene has CDR1 SGHNT and CDR2 YYREEE (reference sequence). The CDR3 runs to 14 residues. With 4 bases clipped from V and 6 bases from J, the junction kept 6 bases outside the gene matches. For the CDR3, the DNA is TGTGCCAGCAGCGAACAGGGGACAGGTCAGCCCCAGCATTTT. Translation gives CASSEQGTGQPQHF.

This chain connects TRBV3-1 (or the pseudogene TRBV3-2) to TRBJ2-5, with 10 positions matching TRBD2. The V and J ends lost 4 bases and 0 bases, in that order; junction bases with no gene match: 2. This CDR3 comprises 15 residues. From germline, CDR1 is LGHDT and CDR2 YNNKEL (reference sequence). The chain's CDR3 is CASSPTSGDQETQYF. Written as DNA, the CDR3 is TGTGCCAGCAGCCCTACTAGCGGGGACCAAGAGACCCAGTACTTC.

This chain uses TRBV2 with TRBJ1-1; TRBD1 is a possible D gene (6 bases). V lost 5 bases, J lost 5 bases, and 15 bases lay in between. The CDR3 is 14 amino acids. Per the germline V gene, CDR1 is SNHLY and CDR2 is FYNNEI. DNA of the CDR3: TGTGCCAGCAGTTCTACAGGGAGTCGAACTGAAGCTTTCTTT. Translation: CASSSTGSRTEAFF. Variable domain in full (rest from reference TRBV2 and TRBJ1-1): EPEVTQTPSHQVTQMGQEVILRCVPISNHLYFYWYRQILGQKVEFLVSFYNNEISEKSEIFDDQFSVERPDGSNFTLKIRSTKLEDSAMYFCASSSTGSRTEAFFGQGTRLTVV.

This sequence joins TRBV10-3 and TRBJ2-3; 7 nucleotides line up with TRBD1. Germline trimming cut 6 bases from V and 0 bases from J; bases unmatched to any gene: 6. This CDR3 is built from 15 residues. Per germline, CDR1 ENHRY and CDR2 SYGVKD. The CDR3 bases are TGTGCCATCAGAAGACAGGGCACTAGCACAGATACGCAGTATTTT. Translating it yields CAIRRQGTSTDTQYF.

The chain joins TRBV3-1 (or the pseudogene TRBV3-2) to TRBJ1-2, with unresolved D. The CDR3 runs 13 residues. V was clipped by 3 bases and J by 6 bases, with 11 bases between them. Germline loops: CDR1 LGHDT, CDR2 YNNKEL (reference sequence). CDR3 DNA sequence: TGTGCCAGCAGCCACCCGAATGGGGATGGCTACACCTTC. This sequence encodes CASSHPNGDGYTF.